These 26 T cell receptor beta chains originate from one sample sequenced in a study of human T cells and chemical hapten exposure. TCRdb recomputed calls from the RACE reads with MiXCR, one row per CDR3 protein. The data contain tens of thousands of distinct CDR3 sequences, around 5% of them singletons. Time point here: healthy volunteer bleed at 6 weeks. Unseparated into fractions, whole blood served as the source from which total RNA was extracted. The specimen was whole blood. These receptors were taken from a human donor in good health. Some clones in this sample may be carry-over from other donors' samples.

The table lists this clonotype with many counts. The rearrangement joins TRBV29-1 to TRBJ2-3; maybe TRBD1 (5 bases). The CDR3 length is 13 residues. Germline CDR1 SQVTM, CDR2 ANQGSEA. With 5 bases removed from V and 3 bases from J, the gap between germline ends came to 12 bases. CDR3 amino acids: CSVLGAGTDTQYF. CDR3 DNA sequence: TGCAGCGTTTTAGGGGCTGGGACAGATACGCAGTATTTT.

At least ten counts were recorded for this clonotype. V is TRBV12-3 or TRBV12-4 and J is TRBJ1-2, with 8 positions matching TRBD1. CDR3 length equals 13 residues. V was pared by 5 bases and J by 8 bases, with 7 bases of the junction left unmatched. CDR3: CASSADREYGYTF. CDR3 DNA sequence: TGTGCCAGCAGTGCGGACAGGGAGTACGGCTACACCTTC.

This clonotype showed up many times. The rearrangement joins TRBV6-1 to TRBJ2-5; TRBD1 agrees at 10 bases. The V and J ends lost 11 bases and 5 bases, in that order; junction bases with no gene match: 11. The CDR3 is 14 amino acids. Germline values: CDR1 MNHNS, CDR2 SASEGT. CDR3 bases: TGTGCCTGCTCCCGCAGGGACAGGGGTGAGACCCAGTACTTC. As protein: CACSRRDRGETQYF.

This clonotype occurred many times. The CDR3 here is CASSFRGTGNTIYF. CDR3 nucleotides: TGTGCCAGCAGTTTCAGGGGGACTGGAAACACCATATATTTT. The rearrangement joins TRBV12-3 or TRBV12-4 to TRBJ1-3; TRBD1 matches 7 bases. V was pared by 3 bases and J by 2 bases, with 1 base of the junction left unmatched. This CDR3 contains 14 residues.

This clonotype appeared many times. This sequence joins TRBV24-1 and TRBJ2-1; 8 bases align to TRBD2. Germline CDR1 reads KGHDR; CDR2 reads SFDVKD. The CDR3 covers 17 residues. V was pared by 5 bases and J by 7 bases, with 15 bases of the junction left unmatched. The CDR3 sequence: CATSAAPGLVSQNEQFF. Written as DNA, the CDR3 is TGTGCCACCAGTGCCGCTCCGGGACTAGTGTCACAGAATGAGCAGTTCTTC.

CDR3 amino acids: CASSPLTYPSEGGYTF. The CDR3 coding sequence is TGTGCCAGCTCACCCTTAACTTACCCGAGTGAGGGTGGCTACACCTTC. The chain employs TRBV18 and TRBJ1-2, with unresolved D. V dropped 3 bases and J dropped 7 bases, with 21 bases sitting between them. Germline loops: CDR1 KGHSH, CDR2 LQKENI. The CDR3 has 16 residues.

The sample holds many counts of this clonotype. The chain links TRBV10-3 to TRBJ1-2, with D possibly being TRBD1 (6 bases). Trimming took off 6 bases at V and 8 bases at J, with 22 bases between the two ends. The V gene's germline CDR1 is ENHRY and CDR2 SYGVKD. This CDR3 is 15 amino acids long. The CDR3 spells CAIRNLDSPGGGYTF. For the CDR3, the DNA is TGTGCCATCAGAAATCTGGACAGCCCTGGCGGGGGCTACACCTTC.

V gene TRBV18 combines with J gene TRBJ1-1; 7 nucleotides agree with TRBD1. CDR3 length: 13 residues. The junction had 10 bases not matched to a gene; V was cut back by 6 bases and J by 9 bases. Germline values: CDR1 KGHSH, CDR2 LQKENI. CDR3 DNA sequence: TGTGCCAGCTCCCAAGGGGGCGCAGGCCAAGCTTTCTTT. The encoded protein is CASSQGGAGQAFF.

The chain has TRBV28 and TRBJ1-6; D is ambiguous. Germline CDR1 MDHEN, CDR2 SYDVKM. The CDR3 contains 16 residues. Trimming removed 5 bases from V and 0 bases from J, with 11 bases in between. The DNA of the CDR3 is TGTGCCAGCAGTAATGACCTGAGCTCCTATAATTCACCCCTCCACTTT. As protein: CASSNDLSSYNSPLHF.

The rearrangement joins TRBV6-5 to TRBJ2-2; D is perhaps TRBD2 (7 bases). Germline V gives CDR1 MNHEY, CDR2 SVGAGI. V was trimmed by 8 bases and J by 1 base, leaving 17 bases between them. The CDR3 loop spans 16 amino acids. The CDR3, as DNA: TGTGCCAGCCATGAGGGGGGGGGCCAGAACACCGGGGAGCTGTTTTTT. Translating it yields CASHEGGGQNTGELFF.

This clonotype came up once. This may arise from a read error, as a much more abundant clone is one base away. J is TRBJ2-2 and V is TRBV18; D is ambiguous. The CDR3 covers 12 residues. Germline lookup yields CDR1 KGHSH and CDR2 LQKENI. The CDR3 DNA reads as TGTGCCAGCCCACCGAACACCGGGGAGCTGTTTTTT. Amino acids: CASPPNTGELFF.

Turning to this clonotype: One end of the junction does not line up with germline, which may come from a read error. The J gene is TRBJ1-2, the V gene TRBV5-1; D unclear. This CDR3 has 15 amino acids. CDR1 and CDR2 (germline): SGHRS, YFSETQ. The CDR3 bases are TGCACCAGCAGCTCGTCATTTCAAGCTAACTATGGCTACACCTTC. It codes for CTSSSSFQANYGYTF.

The sample holds many counts of this clonotype. The chain carries TRBV3-1 and TRBJ2-5; D gene ambiguous. The germline CDR1 and CDR2 sequences are LGHDT and YNNKEL (reference sequence). This CDR3 comprises 14 residues. Trimming took off 0 bases at V and 10 bases at J, with 15 bases between the two ends. The DNA for the CDR3 is TGTGCCAGCAGCCAAGATCTTGAAGTACAGAGCCAGTACTTC. Translating it yields CASSQDLEVQSQYF.

This clonotype was counted a few times. The J gene is TRBJ2-3, the V gene TRBV2, with a tentative D call TRBD2 (6 bases). Germline V gene lookup returns CDR1 SNHLY and CDR2 FYNNEI. The CDR3 is 16 amino acids. Trimming took off 4 bases at V and 5 bases at J, with 19 bases between the two ends. CDR3 amino acids: CASSVGTRGRGDTQYF. The CDR3 nucleotides read TGTGCCAGCAGTGTCGGGACTCGGGGTAGAGGAGATACGCAGTATTTT.

This chain uses TRBV11-2 with TRBJ2-7; tentatively, D is TRBD1 (6 bases). Per the germline V gene, CDR1 is SGHAT and CDR2 is FQNNGV. There are 13 residues in the CDR3. Trimming took 3 bases from V and 5 from J, leaving 11 bases between them. CDR3 in amino acids: CASSFTGYDEQYF. The CDR3 bases are TGTGCCAGCAGCTTTACAGGGTACGACGAGCAGTACTTC.

This sequence joins TRBV7-9 and TRBJ1-2; possible D gene TRBD1, 5 bases. Germline V CDR1 and CDR2: SEHNR, FQNEAQ (reference sequence). CDR3 length: 13 residues. Trimming pared 6 bases from V and 6 bases from J, leaving 14 bases between. The CDR3 loop reads CASSLRGAHGYTF. The CDR3 DNA reads TGTGCCAGCAGTCTAAGAGGGGCGCATGGCTACACCTTC.

This clonotype was counted many times. The chain has TRBV7-9 and TRBJ1-1; D remains unclear. The V end was cut by 2 bases, the J end by 1 base, with 11 bases between. Germline CDR1 and CDR2: SEHNR and FQNEAQ (reference sequence). CDR3 length equals 15 residues. The CDR3 loop is CASSLQDPSNTEAFF. In DNA, the CDR3 is TGTGCCAGCAGCTTACAGGACCCCTCGAACACTGAAGCTTTCTTT.

The table lists this clonotype with a few counts. The CDR3 bases are TGTGCCAGCAGTTCGACAGGGGTAAATTCACCCCTCCACTTT. It codes for CASSSTGVNSPLHF. The V gene is TRBV6-5, the J gene TRBJ1-6, with 8 nucleotides matching TRBD1. The CDR3 loop spans 14 amino acids. The ends lost 4 bases at V and 7 bases at J; junction bases unmatched: 3. Germline V gene data show CDR1 as MNHEY and CDR2 as SVGAGI.

This clonotype has at least ten counts. This chain uses TRBV12-3 or TRBV12-4 with TRBJ1-5; perhaps TRBD1 as D (6 bases). V dropped 5 bases and J dropped 3 bases, with 11 bases sitting between them. The CDR3 runs to 14 residues. CDR3 amino acids: CASSQGYSNQPQHF. Written as DNA, the CDR3 is TGTGCCAGCAGTCAGGGGTATTCCAATCAGCCCCAGCATTTT.

Many counts were recorded for this clonotype. This chain connects TRBV5-1 to TRBJ2-3; D gene ambiguous. Germline V gene sequence: CDR1 SGHRS, CDR2 YFSETQ. Trimming cost V 4 bases and J 2 bases, with 8 bases left between them. The CDR3 runs to 13 residues. The CDR3 coding sequence is TGCGCCAGCAGCCCATCAAACACAGATACGCAGTATTTT. Its protein is CASSPSNTDTQYF.

This clonotype showed up many times. The genes are TRBV28 and TRBJ2-7; 9 positions match TRBD1. From germline, CDR1 is MDHEN and CDR2 SYDVKM. The CDR3 contains 14 residues. The J segment lost 2 bases and the V segment lost 4 bases, leaving 3 bases of the junction unmatched. This CDR3 is CASSSGQGPYEQYF. The CDR3 DNA follows: TGTGCCAGCAGTTCGGGACAGGGTCCCTACGAGCAGTACTTC.

This clonotype was picked up many times. This rearrangement joins TRBV28 to TRBJ1-1, with TRBD1 identical over 10 bases. Per germline, CDR1 MDHEN and CDR2 SYDVKM. This CDR3 comprises 14 residues. With 4 bases clipped from V and 3 bases from J, the junction kept 2 bases outside the gene matches. CDR3 sequence reads: CASSWDRGYTEAFF. The CDR3 DNA reads as TGTGCCAGCAGTTGGGACAGGGGATACACTGAAGCTTTCTTT.

This clonotype was picked up many times. V and J are TRBV20-1 and TRBJ2-2; D gene unclear. V was clipped by 2 bases and J by 4 bases, with 8 bases between them. The CDR3 has 13 residues. Germline V CDR1 and CDR2: DFQATT, SNEGSKA (reference sequence). CDR3 bases: TGCAGTGCTAGAAAGGCCAGCACCGGGGAGCTGTTTTTT. Translation: CSARKASTGELFF.

This clonotype was observed at least ten times. This chain connects TRBV4-3 to TRBJ1-6; D remains ambiguous. From germline, CDR1 is LGHNA and CDR2 YSLEER. The V and J ends lost 0 bases and 7 bases respectively, with 10 bases between them. The CDR3 extends over 15 amino acids. In nucleotides, the CDR3 is TGCGCCAGCAGCCAAGATAGGGCAGGAAATTCACCCCTCCACTTT. This translates into CASSQDRAGNSPLHF.

This clonotype appeared a few times. This sequence joins TRBV5-4 and TRBJ1-1, with D uncertain. V was pared by 7 bases and J by 1 base, with 14 bases between. The CDR3 has 14 amino acids. Germline lookup yields CDR1 SGHNT and CDR2 YYREEE (reference sequence). The CDR3 DNA follows: TGTGCCAGCGGAAAAGGGATGTCGAACACTGAAGCTTTCTTT. Its protein product is CASGKGMSNTEAFF.

This clonotype came up a few times. The genes are TRBV12-3 or TRBV12-4 and TRBJ2-5; 11 bases map to TRBD1. Unmatched junction bases numbered 4, after V lost 5 bases and J lost 2 bases. The CDR3 spans 15 residues. The CDR3 nucleotides are TGTGCCAGCAGTCCAGGACAGGGGGCGCAAGAGACCCAGTACTTC. It translates to CASSPGQGAQETQYF.